Listed below are T cell receptor beta chains from one sample, sequenced in a study. TCRdb re-called the 5' RACE reads through MiXCR, storing one row per CDR3 protein. This sample carries tens of thousands of distinct CDR3 sequences, roughly 28% of them seen once, and the ten largest clones take about 2.2%. The material sequenced was naive CD4+ T cells sorted from blood. The receptors shown here come from a female donor with breast cancer. Each CDR3 is given with its conserved first and last residue. D genes are given only for firm matches. Some rows have no size entry. The others give once, few or many, or a class for an expanded clone.

V	J	D	size	DNA	CDR3
TRBV28	TRBJ1-2	-	-	TGTGCCAGCAGCACACCCTGGGGCAGATATGGCTACACCTTC	CASSTPWGRYGYTF
TRBV4-1	TRBJ2-7	TRBD1	few	TGCGCCAGCAGCCAAGATTCAGGGGGCTACGAGCAGTACTTC	CASSQDSGGYEQYF
TRBV4-2	TRBJ2-3	-	-	TGTGCCAGCAGCCAAGGGTGGGAGCCCCGCTTTTCAGATACGCAGTATTTT	CASSQGWEPRFSDTQYF
TRBV9	TRBJ1-3	TRBD1	-	TGTGCCAGCAGCGTATCGGACAGGGGAATAGACACCATATATTTT	CASSVSDRGIDTIYF
TRBV7-2	TRBJ2-3	-	many	TGTGCCAGCAGCTTCACTCGGCTAGATACGCAGTATTTT	CASSFTRLDTQYF
TRBV20-1	TRBJ1-3	TRBD1	-	TGCAGTGCTAGAGACTGGGACAGGACCAACTCTGGAAACACCATATATTTT	CSARDWDRTNSGNTIYF
TRBV24-1	TRBJ2-7	TRBD1	-	TGTGCCACCAGTGATCCTCTCGGGACAGGGTCATACGAGCAGTACTTC	CATSDPLGTGSYEQYF
TRBV6-2/TRBV6-3	TRBJ1-2	-	-	TGTGCCAGCAGTTACTCGCCGCGGAGCTATGGCTACACCTTC	CASSYSPRSYGYTF
TRBV5-1	TRBJ2-2	-	-	TGCGCCAGCAGCTCAGGGAGGACCGGGGAGCTGTTTTTT	CASSSGRTGELFF
TRBV20-1	TRBJ1-2	TRBD1	-	TGCAGTGCTATCGGGACAGCCTATTCCAACTATGGCTACACCTTC	CSAIGTAYSNYGYTF
TRBV5-1	TRBJ2-5	-	-	TGCGCCAGCAGCTTAACGGGGGGCGAAGAGACCCAGTACTTC	CASSLTGGEETQYF
TRBV12-3/TRBV12-4	TRBJ2-1	TRBD2	once	TGTGCCAGCAGTTCAGGTTGGGCGGGAGTTCTCTCCTACAATGAGCAGTTCTTC	CASSSGWAGVLSYNEQFF
TRBV20-1	TRBJ2-2	-	medium-sized	TGCAGTGCTAGGGATCCTCGGGGTGGCGGGGAGCTGTTTTTT	CSARDPRGGGELFF
TRBV9	TRBJ2-5	-	medium-sized	TGTGCCAGCAGCGGACCCCAAGAGACCCAGTACTTC	CASSGPQETQYF
TRBV20-1	TRBJ2-1	-	-	TGCAGTGCTAGTAGTTACGGTGGGAGCTCCTACAATGAGCAGTTCTTC	CSASSYGGSSYNEQFF
TRBV12-3/TRBV12-4	TRBJ2-4	-	-	TGTGCCAGCACCTCGATTTTAGGGGGGGGGGCGGACATTCAGTACTTC	CASTSILGGGADIQYF
TRBV7-2	TRBJ2-4	-	-	TGTGCCAGCAGCAAACAGGGCACCGGAAGGTACTTC	CASSKQGTGRYF
TRBV9	TRBJ2-7	TRBD1	-	TGTGCCAGCAGCGTAGGAGGGGGACAGGGGTACGAGCAGTACTTC	CASSVGGGQGYEQYF
TRBV29-1	TRBJ1-3	-	few	TGCAGCGTTGTCGGATCGACAGTCTCTGGAAACACCATATATTTT	CSVVGSTVSGNTIYF
TRBV7-9	TRBJ1-5	TRBD1	-	TGTGCCAGCAGCTCAGACCGGGACAGGGGGAATCAGCCCCAGCATTTT	CASSSDRDRGNQPQHF